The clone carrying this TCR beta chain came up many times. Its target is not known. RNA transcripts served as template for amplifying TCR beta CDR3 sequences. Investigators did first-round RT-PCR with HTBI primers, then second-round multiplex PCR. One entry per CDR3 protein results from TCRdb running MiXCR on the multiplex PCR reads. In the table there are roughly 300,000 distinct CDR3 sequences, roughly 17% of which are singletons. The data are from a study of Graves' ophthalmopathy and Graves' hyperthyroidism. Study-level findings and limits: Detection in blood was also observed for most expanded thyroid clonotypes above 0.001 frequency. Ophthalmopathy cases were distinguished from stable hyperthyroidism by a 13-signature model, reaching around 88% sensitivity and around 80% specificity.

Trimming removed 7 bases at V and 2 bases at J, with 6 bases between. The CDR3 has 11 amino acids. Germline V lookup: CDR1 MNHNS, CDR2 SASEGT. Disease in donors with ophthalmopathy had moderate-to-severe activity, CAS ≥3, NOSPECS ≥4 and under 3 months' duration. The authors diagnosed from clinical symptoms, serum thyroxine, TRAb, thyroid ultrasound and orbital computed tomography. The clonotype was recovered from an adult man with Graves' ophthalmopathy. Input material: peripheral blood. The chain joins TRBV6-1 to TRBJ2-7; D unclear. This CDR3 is CASTNTYEQYF. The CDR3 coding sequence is TGTGCCAGCACAAATACCTACGAGCAGTACTTC.